This passage covers 22 T cell receptor beta chains from one sample sequenced in a study of regulatory T cells in long-lasting Graves disease (dated by TCRdb to 2020 to 2022). The library came from multiplex PCR. TCRdb records Illumina HiSeq 4000 as the sequencer. TCR beta libraries were built with iRepertoire HTBI primers and Arm-PCR amplification of CDR3 regions. TCRdb ran its own pipeline on the public reads, namely fastp trimming at Q25 and MiXCR clone calling, and kept in-frame beta chains. Rows are combined by CDR3 protein, so each entry shows the most common genes and DNA. In all, the sample holds about 400,000 distinct CDR3 sequences, and roughly a sixth of those were seen once. The ten top clones hold about 20% of the sample. The sample's time point label, in plain terms: newly diagnosed GD, antithyroid drugs for less than 3 months. RNA was extracted from PBMCs in TRIzol for both TCR sequencing and RNA sequencing.

This material consisted of peripheral blood mononuclear cells (PBMCs), taken at new diagnosis, from a patient treated with antithyroid drugs. Receptors were obtained from a female donor with Graves disease.

This clonotype was counted at least ten times. The chain couples TRBV5-5 to TRBJ2-3; D may correspond to TRBD1 or TRBD2 (5 bases each). This CDR3 contains 17 residues. V dropped 4 bases and J dropped 6 bases, with 24 bases sitting between them. Germline V lookup: CDR1 SGHKS, CDR2 YYEKEE (reference sequence). In nucleotides, the CDR3 is TGTGCCAGCAGCCCCGGGGAGCCACCGAAGGGGTTGGATACGCAGTATTTT. Its protein product is CASSPGEPPKGLDTQYF. The full variable domain, with the rest looked up from reference TRBV5-5 and TRBJ2-3, is DAGVTQSPTHLIKTRGQQVTLRCSPISGHKSVSWYQQVLGQGPQFIFQYYEKEERGRGNFPDRFSARQFPNYSSELNVNALLLGDSALYLCASSPGEPPKGLDTQYFGPGTRLTVL.

This clonotype was recorded at least ten times. This chain joins TRBV5-1 and TRBJ2-3; D uncertain. The CDR3 totals 14 residues. Per germline, CDR1 SGHRS and CDR2 YFSETQ. V lost 2 bases and J lost 4, with 11 bases in between. The CDR3 sequence: CASSFLPQPDTQYF. In nucleotides, the CDR3 is TGCGCCAGCAGCTTTCTACCGCAACCAGATACGCAGTATTTT.

This clonotype was counted ten times or more. The J gene is TRBJ2-7, the V gene TRBV20-1, with 7 nucleotides matching TRBD2. The CDR3 is 14 residues long. V shed 0 bases, J shed 2 bases, and the junction held 4 bases outside the gene matches. Germline V gene lookup returns CDR1 DFQATT and CDR2 SNEGSKA (reference sequence). CDR3 in DNA: TGCAGTGCTAGAGATGGGACTAAAACCTACGAGCAGTACTTC. Encoded protein: CSARDGTKTYEQYF.

The chain recombines TRBV14 with TRBJ2-6; D remains unclear. The CDR3 consists of 17 residues. CDR1 is SGHDN and CDR2 is FVKESK in the germline V gene. Trimming shortened V by 3 bases and J by 0 bases, and 12 bases separated the two germline ends. Here the CDR3 reads CASSHYLQSSGANVLTF. The CDR3 nucleotides read TGTGCCAGCAGCCATTACCTACAATCCTCTGGGGCCAACGTCCTGACTTTC. Complete variable domain (other parts from reference TRBV14 and TRBJ2-6): EAGVTQFPSHSVIEKGQTVTLRCDPISGHDNLYWYRRVMGKEIKFLLHFVKESKQDESGMPNNRFLAERTGGTYSTLKVQPAELEDSGVYFCASSHYLQSSGANVLTFGAGSRLTVL.

The chain uses TRBV19 and TRBJ2-1, with 7 bases fitting TRBD1. CDR3 size: 15 residues. The germline V gene has CDR1 LNHDA and CDR2 SQIVND (reference sequence). V gave up 6 bases and J gave up 10 bases; unmatched junction bases: 15. The CDR3 DNA sequence: TGTGCCAGTAGCCGGCTTCGAGGGGGCGCGATAGAGCAGTTCTTC. Its protein is CASSRLRGGAIEQFF.

The sample holds many counts of this clonotype. The rearrangement uses TRBV11-2 and TRBJ1-1, with D uncertain. V lost 5 bases to trimming and J lost 5 bases, with 18 bases between them. The CDR3 covers 15 residues. CDR1 and CDR2 from the germline V gene are SGHAT and FQNNGV. CDR3: CASSPTAYSGTEAFF. The CDR3 DNA is TGTGCCAGCAGCCCAACTGCCTATAGTGGGACTGAAGCTTTCTTT.

This clonotype was detected many times. The chain is built from TRBV7-8 and TRBJ2-7; TRBD2 is a possible D gene (5 bases). V dropped 5 bases and J dropped 2 bases, with 19 bases sitting between them. CDR3 length equals 16 residues. Germline lookup yields CDR1 SGHVS and CDR2 FQNEAQ. CDR3 DNA sequence: TGTGCCAGCAGCATGTTCCGGGATCCCGCCCCCTACGAGCAGTACTTC. Encoded protein: CASSMFRDPAPYEQYF.

Ten or more counts support this clonotype. The gene calls are TRBV20-1 and TRBJ1-2; 8 bases are a match to TRBD1. The V gene's germline CDR1 is DFQATT and CDR2 SNEGSKA (reference sequence). With 5 bases clipped from V and 4 bases from J, the junction kept 6 bases outside the gene matches. This CDR3 is built from 13 residues. CDR3 nucleotides: TGCAGTGCTGCACCGGGACAGGCCTATGGCTACACCTTC. Its protein product is CSAAPGQAYGYTF.

Comment on this clonotype: This sequence may be a read error, since a much larger clone differs from it by one base. The chain couples TRBV7-2 to TRBJ2-4; the D is unclear. This CDR3 contains 11 residues. The V gene lost 0 bases and the J gene lost 9 bases, with 3 bases spanning the gap. CDR1 and CDR2 (germline): SGHTA, FQGNSA. Here the CDR3 DNA reads TGTGCCAGCAGCTTAGCCAGCATTCAGTACTTC. Protein: CASSLASIQYF.

This clonotype was found many times. The CDR3 region is CASSLDGLATNTGELFF. Written as DNA, the CDR3 is TGTGCCAGCAGCTTAGATGGACTAGCGACCAACACCGGGGAGCTGTTTTTT. V gene TRBV7-8 combines with J gene TRBJ2-2, with 9 bases fitting TRBD2. The CDR3 consists of 17 residues. The V gene's germline CDR1 is SGHVS and CDR2 FQNEAQ. J was trimmed by 2 bases and V by 1 base; bases with no gene match: 5.

Many counts were recorded for this clonotype. This clone may be a read error of a much larger clone one base away. The chain employs TRBV11-2 and TRBJ2-5; possibly TRBD1 for D (6 bases). Germline values: CDR1 SGHAT, CDR2 FQNNGV. V lost 1 base and J lost 3, with 6 bases in between. This CDR3 has 13 amino acids. The CDR3 is CASSLGDKETQYF. In nucleotides, the CDR3 is TGTGCCAGCAGCTTAGGGGACAAAGAGACCCAGTACTTC.

This clonotype was observed many times. This chain links TRBV12-3 or TRBV12-4 with TRBJ1-2; a weak D match, TRBD1 (6 bases). Trimming took 9 bases from V and 1 from J, leaving 27 bases between them. This CDR3 contains 18 residues. The CDR3 DNA is TGTGCCAGTCCAGCCGTTGTAACTCAGGGGCGACTTAACTATGGCTACACCTTC. It is translated as CASPAVVTQGRLNYGYTF.

This clonotype was seen a few times. The chain couples TRBV6-4 to TRBJ1-5; TRBD1 is a possible D gene (6 bases). Between the trimmed V and J ends, which lost 5 bases and 7 bases, there was a span of 24 bases. The CDR3 consists of 17 residues. Germline CDR1 reads MRHNA; CDR2 reads SNTAGT. The CDR3 bases are TGTGCCAGCAGTTACTTATGGGGGCGCGGAGAGAGGCAGCCCCAGCATTTT. This sequence encodes CASSYLWGRGERQPQHF.

Only a few counts were recorded for this clonotype. The rearrangement uses TRBV6-1 and TRBJ1-5; 8 bases are a match to TRBD1. J gave up 3 bases and V 8 bases, and 9 bases lay outside the gene matches. The CDR3 loop spans 15 amino acids. The germline V gene has CDR1 MNHNS and CDR2 SASEGT. CDR3 residues: CASSLGTGFNQPQHF. In nucleotides, the CDR3 is TGTGCCAGCTCATTGGGGACAGGCTTCAATCAGCCCCAGCATTTT.

This clonotype was picked up many times. The chain combines TRBV27 with TRBJ2-1; 8 positions match TRBD2. This CDR3 has 16 residues. Germline V gives CDR1 MNHEY, CDR2 SMNVEV (reference sequence). V gave up 3 bases and J gave up 4 bases; unmatched junction bases: 8. The CDR3: CASSFLTSGIYNEQFF. Written as DNA, the CDR3 is TGTGCCAGCAGTTTCCTAACTAGCGGCATTTACAATGAGCAGTTCTTC.

This clonotype was recorded many times. V is TRBV12-3 or TRBV12-4 and J is TRBJ1-4; unclear D gene. CDR3 length equals 13 residues. The germline V and J ends were trimmed by 6 bases and 5 bases, with 10 bases remaining between them. CDR3 in amino acids: CASRRARNEKLFF. CDR3 coding DNA: TGTGCCAGCAGACGAGCCCGAAATGAAAAACTGTTTTTT.

This clonotype was recorded many times. The chain couples TRBV30 to TRBJ2-7; D may correspond to TRBD1 or TRBD2 (6 bases each). Germline V gene lookup returns CDR1 GTSNPN and CDR2 SVGIG (reference sequence). CDR3 length: 12 amino acids. Deletions cut 1 base from V and 5 bases from J, with 9 bases between. The CDR3: CAWSGGAHEQYF. DNA for the CDR3: TGTGCCTGGAGTGGGGGGGCCCACGAGCAGTACTTC.

This clonotype was found many times. The chain has TRBV28 and TRBJ2-2; D may be TRBD2 (7 bases). CDR3 length equals 17 residues. V was clipped by 5 bases and J by 6 bases, with 22 bases between them. Germline V gene data show CDR1 as MDHEN and CDR2 as SYDVKM. Here the CDR3 DNA reads TGTGCCAGCAGTGGCGGTAGCGTACAGGGAGGGTCCGGGGAGCTGTTTTTT. Amino acids: CASSGGSVQGGSGELFF.

This clonotype was detected many times. V usage is TRBV4-1 and J usage is TRBJ1-1; D is ambiguous. From germline, CDR1 is MGHRA and CDR2 YSYEKL. The CDR3 extends over 14 amino acids. Trimming removed 4 bases at V and 1 base at J, with 10 bases between. Written as DNA, the CDR3 is TGCGCCAGCAGCCCACCGCGTAAGAACACTGAAGCTTTCTTT. This translates into CASSPPRKNTEAFF.

This clonotype was seen repeatedly, ten times or more. The J gene is TRBJ2-7, the V gene TRBV29-1, with TRBD2 as a possible D gene (6 bases). V lost 5 bases to trimming and J lost 2 bases, with 19 bases between them. Germline values: CDR1 SQVTM, CDR2 ANQGSEA. The CDR3 totals 15 residues. CDR3 amino acids: CSVYFRDLNAYEQYF. In nucleotides, the CDR3 is TGCAGCGTTTATTTCCGGGACTTAAATGCCTACGAGCAGTACTTC.

This clonotype was seen ten or more times. This chain joins TRBV7-3 and TRBJ2-2; D gene uncertain. The germline gives CDR1 SGHTA, CDR2 FQGTGA. The CDR3 is 14 amino acids. V lost 6 bases and J 3 bases, leaving 11 bases between the germline ends. The CDR3 region has the DNA TGTGCCAGCAGTCGTCGTAGGGACACCGGGGAGCTGTTTTTT. Protein product: CASSRRRDTGELFF.

The chain uses TRBV12-3 or TRBV12-4 and TRBJ1-1, with D tentatively TRBD1 (5 bases). The CDR3 consists of 12 residues. V lost 2 bases, J lost 9 bases, and 10 bases lay in between. CDR3 DNA sequence: TGTGCCAGCAGTTTAAAAGGGGAGAAAGCTTTCTTT. This codes for CASSLKGEKAFF.